This is a list of T cell receptor beta chains from one sample in a study of shared clonotypes between healthy human individuals. The data were produced by immunoSEQ multiplex PCR, yet TCRdb's version contains in-frame clones alone and is incomplete. This table holds about 2 million clones, 90% to 95% found once. What was sequenced was naive CD4+ T cells sorted from blood. The receptors were sampled from a man aged 18 to 30 in good health. CDR3s leave out the opening cysteine and the closing phenylalanine or tryptophan. Each record gives: V gene, J gene, D gene, CDR3 protein. D genes are given only for firm matches.

V: TRBV5-4; J: TRBJ2-7; D: .; CDR3: ASSLEGPSYEQY
V: TRBV10-3; J: TRBJ2-5; D: TRBD1; CDR3: AISDGQGGETQY
V: TRBV28; J: TRBJ1-2; D: .; CDR3: ASGPGYT
V: TRBV28; J: TRBJ1-4; D: .; CDR3: ASSLSRGKGATNEKLF
V: TRBV5-4; J: TRBJ2-3; D: .; CDR3: ASSSPGTDTQY
V: TRBV5-1; J: TRBJ2-7; D: TRBD1; CDR3: ASSLNSGTGGEQY
V: TRBV9; J: TRBJ2-2; D: .; CDR3: ASSDRTPNTGELF
V: TRBV19; J: TRBJ1-5; D: .; CDR3: ASSANSNQPQH
V: TRBV6-5; J: TRBJ1-2; D: TRBD1; CDR3: ASSRGQGDGYT
V: TRBV5-1; J: TRBJ2-3; D: .; CDR3: ASSLPGDTQY
V: TRBV14; J: TRBJ1-2; D: .; CDR3: ASSHEPYYGYT
V: TRBV25-1; J: TRBJ1-3; D: TRBD1; CDR3: ASSRQGASGNTIY
V: TRBV9; J: TRBJ2-2; D: .; CDR3: ASSVGATQIRAGELF
V: TRBV29-1; J: TRBJ1-4; D: .; CDR3: SVGGTPNGKLF
V: TRBV6-5; J: TRBJ1-6; D: .; CDR3: ASSLGRNSPLH
V: TRBV5-1; J: TRBJ1-4; D: TRBD1; CDR3: ASSLRDRGDEKLF
V: TRBV25-1; J: TRBJ2-3; D: TRBD1; CDR3: ASRQSTGGASNGDTQY
V: TRBV4-1; J: TRBJ2-3; D: .; CDR3: ASSQRSTDTQY
V: TRBV19; J: TRBJ2-5; D: .; CDR3: ASRAPSPGETQY
V: TRBV18; J: TRBJ1-2; D: TRBD1; CDR3: ASSPKQGAPNYGYT
V: TRBV4-1; J: TRBJ1-4; D: .; CDR3: ASSQLYATNEKLF
V: TRBV6-5; J: TRBJ2-7; D: TRBD1; CDR3: ASKLGQANYEQY
V: TRBV5-6; J: TRBJ1-4; D: TRBD1; CDR3: ASSLFLDREDEKLF
V: TRBV30; J: TRBJ1-5; D: .; CDR3: AWTQQGNQPQH
V: TRBV10-1; J: TRBJ1-3; D: .; CDR3: ASSESGQSSGNTIY
V: TRBV19; J: TRBJ1-6; D: .; CDR3: ASSWDGTPAPLH
V: TRBV5-1; J: TRBJ1-5; D: .; CDR3: ARCPHGVGYQPQH
V: TRBV11-2; J: TRBJ2-7; D: TRBD2; CDR3: ASSPPAGGPGEQY